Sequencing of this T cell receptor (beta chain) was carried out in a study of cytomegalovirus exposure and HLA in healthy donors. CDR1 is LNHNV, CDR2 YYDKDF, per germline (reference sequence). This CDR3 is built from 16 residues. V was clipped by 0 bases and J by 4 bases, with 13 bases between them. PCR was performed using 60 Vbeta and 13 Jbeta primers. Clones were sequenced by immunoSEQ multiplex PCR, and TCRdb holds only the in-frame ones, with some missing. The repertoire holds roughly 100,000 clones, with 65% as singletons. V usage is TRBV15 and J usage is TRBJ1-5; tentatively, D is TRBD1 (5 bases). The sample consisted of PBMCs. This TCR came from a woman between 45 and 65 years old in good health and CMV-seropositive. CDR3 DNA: TGTGCCACCAGCAGAGATATTACCGGGGGGAATCAGCCCCAGCATTTT. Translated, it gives CATSRDITGGNQPQHF.